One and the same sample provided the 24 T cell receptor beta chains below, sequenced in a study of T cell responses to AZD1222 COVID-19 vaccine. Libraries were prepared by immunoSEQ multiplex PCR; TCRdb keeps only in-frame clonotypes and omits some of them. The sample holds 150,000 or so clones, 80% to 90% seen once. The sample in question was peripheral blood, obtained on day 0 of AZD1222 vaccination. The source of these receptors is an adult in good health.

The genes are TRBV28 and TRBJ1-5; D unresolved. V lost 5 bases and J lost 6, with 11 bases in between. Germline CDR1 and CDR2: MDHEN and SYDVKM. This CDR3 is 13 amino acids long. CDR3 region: CASSILLIQPQHF. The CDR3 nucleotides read TGTGCCAGCAGTATACTCTTGATTCAGCCCCAGCATTTT.

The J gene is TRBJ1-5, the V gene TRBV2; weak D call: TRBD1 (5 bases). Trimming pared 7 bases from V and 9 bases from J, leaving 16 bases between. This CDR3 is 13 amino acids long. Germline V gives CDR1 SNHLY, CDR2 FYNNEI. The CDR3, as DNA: TGTGCCAGCAAGGACGGGGGGGAACGGCCCCAGCATTTT. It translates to CASKDGGERPQHF. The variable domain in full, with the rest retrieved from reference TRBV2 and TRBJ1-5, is EPEVTQTPSHQVTQMGQEVILRCVPISNHLYFYWYRQILGQKVEFLVSFYNNEISEKSEIFDDQFSVERPDGSNFTLKIRSTKLEDSAMYFCASKDGGERPQHFGDGTRLSIL.

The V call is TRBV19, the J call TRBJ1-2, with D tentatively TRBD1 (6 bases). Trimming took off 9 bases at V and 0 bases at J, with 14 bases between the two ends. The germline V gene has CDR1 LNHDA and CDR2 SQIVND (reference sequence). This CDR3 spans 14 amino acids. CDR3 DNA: TGTGCCAGCGCCCCGGACAGTTCTAACTATGGCTACACCTTC. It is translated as CASAPDSSNYGYTF.

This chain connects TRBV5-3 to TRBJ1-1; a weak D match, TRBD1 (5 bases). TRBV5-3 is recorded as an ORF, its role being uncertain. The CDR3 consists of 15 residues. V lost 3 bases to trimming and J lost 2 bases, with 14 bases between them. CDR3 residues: CARSYRDGGNTEAFF. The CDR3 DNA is TGTGCCAGAAGCTACCGGGACGGTGGAAACACTGAAGCTTTCTTT.

This CDR3 reads CASSPLVNTEAFF. The CDR3 DNA is TGTGCCAGCAGTCCCCTAGTGAACACTGAAGCTTTCTTT. The chain joins TRBV12-3 or TRBV12-4 to TRBJ1-1, with no clear D. Trimming left V 5 bases short and J 0 bases short, with 7 bases between. The length of the CDR3 is 13 residues.

CDR3 protein: CASSDTWQPQHF. The CDR3 DNA sequence: TGTGCCAGCAGTGATACCTGGCAGCCCCAGCATTTT. The rearrangement links TRBV2 to TRBJ1-5; unclear D gene. The germline V and J ends were trimmed by 3 bases and 7 bases, with 7 bases remaining between them. The CDR3 length is 12 residues. From germline, CDR1 is SNHLY and CDR2 FYNNEI.

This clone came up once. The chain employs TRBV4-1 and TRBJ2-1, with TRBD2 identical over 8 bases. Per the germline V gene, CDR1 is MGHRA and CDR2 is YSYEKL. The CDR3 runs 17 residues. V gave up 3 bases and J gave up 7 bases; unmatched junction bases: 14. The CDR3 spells CASSHLPSGLAGNEQFF. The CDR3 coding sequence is TGCGCCAGCAGCCATCTCCCTAGCGGGCTGGCGGGGAATGAGCAGTTCTTC.

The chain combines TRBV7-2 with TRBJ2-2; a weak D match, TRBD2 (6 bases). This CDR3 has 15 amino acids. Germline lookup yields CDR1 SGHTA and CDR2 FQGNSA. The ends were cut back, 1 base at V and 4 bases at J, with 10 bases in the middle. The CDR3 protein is CASSLGREVTGELFF. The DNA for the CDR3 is TGTGCCAGCAGCTTAGGCAGGGAGGTCACCGGGGAGCTGTTTTTT.

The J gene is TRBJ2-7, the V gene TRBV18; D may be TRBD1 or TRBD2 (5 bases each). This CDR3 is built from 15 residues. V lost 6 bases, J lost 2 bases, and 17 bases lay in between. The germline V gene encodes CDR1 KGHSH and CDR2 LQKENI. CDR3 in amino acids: CASSLTTGTAYEQYF. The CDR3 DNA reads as TGTGCCAGCTCCCTCACCACCGGGACGGCCTACGAGCAGTACTTC.

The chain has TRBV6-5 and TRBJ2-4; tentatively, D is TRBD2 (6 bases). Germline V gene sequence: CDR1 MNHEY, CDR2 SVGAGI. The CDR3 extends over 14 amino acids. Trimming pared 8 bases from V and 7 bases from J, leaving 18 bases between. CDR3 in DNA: TGTGCCAGCCGATCAGGAGGGCTCGGGAACATTCAGTACTTC. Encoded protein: CASRSGGLGNIQYF.

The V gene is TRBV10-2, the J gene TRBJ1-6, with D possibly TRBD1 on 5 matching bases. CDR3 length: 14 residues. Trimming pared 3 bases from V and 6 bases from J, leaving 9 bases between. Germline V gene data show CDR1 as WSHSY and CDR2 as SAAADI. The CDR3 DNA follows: TGCGCCAGCAGTGAATCGGGGGTTAATTCACCCCTCCACTTT. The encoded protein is CASSESGVNSPLHF.

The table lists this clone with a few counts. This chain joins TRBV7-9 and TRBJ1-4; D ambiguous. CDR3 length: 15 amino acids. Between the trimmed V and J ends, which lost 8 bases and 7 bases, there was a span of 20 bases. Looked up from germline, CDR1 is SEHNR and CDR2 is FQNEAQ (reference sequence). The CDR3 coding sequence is TGTGCCAGCGCCACGAAGAGGCGCTTGGGTGAAAAACTGTTTTTT. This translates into CASATKRRLGEKLFF.

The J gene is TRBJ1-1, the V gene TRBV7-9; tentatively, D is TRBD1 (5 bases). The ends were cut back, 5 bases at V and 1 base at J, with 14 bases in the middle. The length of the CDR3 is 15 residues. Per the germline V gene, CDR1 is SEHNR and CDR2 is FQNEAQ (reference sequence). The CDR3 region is CASSPPGGSNTEAFF. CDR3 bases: TGTGCCAGCAGCCCACCCGGGGGGTCGAACACTGAAGCTTTCTTT. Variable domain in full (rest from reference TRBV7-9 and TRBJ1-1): DTGVSQNPRHKITKRGQNVTFRCDPISEHNRLYWYRQTLGQGPEFLTYFQNEAQLEKSRLLSDRFSAERPKGSFSTLEIQRTEQGDSAMYLCASSPPGGSNTEAFFGQGTRLTVV.

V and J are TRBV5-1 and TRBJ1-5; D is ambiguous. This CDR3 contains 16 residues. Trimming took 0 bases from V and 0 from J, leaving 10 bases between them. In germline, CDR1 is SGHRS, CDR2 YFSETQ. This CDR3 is CASSLDGTLSNQPQHF. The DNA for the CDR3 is TGCGCCAGCAGCTTGGACGGTACGCTTAGCAATCAGCCCCAGCATTTT.

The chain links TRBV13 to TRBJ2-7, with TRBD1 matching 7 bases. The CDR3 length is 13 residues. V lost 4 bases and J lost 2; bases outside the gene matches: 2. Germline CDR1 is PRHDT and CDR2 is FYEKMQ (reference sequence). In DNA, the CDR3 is TGTGCCAGCAGCTCCGGGACAGCCTACGAGCAGTACTTC. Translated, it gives CASSSGTAYEQYF.

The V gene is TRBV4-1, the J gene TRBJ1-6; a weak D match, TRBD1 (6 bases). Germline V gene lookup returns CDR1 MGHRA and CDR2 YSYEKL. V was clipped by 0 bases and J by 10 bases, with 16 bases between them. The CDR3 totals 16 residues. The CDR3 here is CASSQEVTGSSSPLHF. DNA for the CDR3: TGCGCCAGCAGCCAAGAGGTGACAGGCTCGAGCTCACCCCTCCACTTT.

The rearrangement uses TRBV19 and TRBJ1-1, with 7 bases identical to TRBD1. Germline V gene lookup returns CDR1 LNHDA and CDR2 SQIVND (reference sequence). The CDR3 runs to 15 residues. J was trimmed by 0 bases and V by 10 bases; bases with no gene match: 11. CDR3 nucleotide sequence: TGTGCCACCTCAGGGACAGCCCTCATGAACACTGAAGCTTTCTTT. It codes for CATSGTALMNTEAFF.

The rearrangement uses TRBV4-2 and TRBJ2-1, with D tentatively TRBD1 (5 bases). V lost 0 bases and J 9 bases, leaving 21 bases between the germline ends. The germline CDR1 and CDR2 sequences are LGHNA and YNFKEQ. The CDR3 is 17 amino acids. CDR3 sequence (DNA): TGTGCCAGCAGCCAAGAGCCAGGGTTCCCCCCAACCGGTGAGCAGTTCTTC. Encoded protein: CASSQEPGFPPTGEQFF.

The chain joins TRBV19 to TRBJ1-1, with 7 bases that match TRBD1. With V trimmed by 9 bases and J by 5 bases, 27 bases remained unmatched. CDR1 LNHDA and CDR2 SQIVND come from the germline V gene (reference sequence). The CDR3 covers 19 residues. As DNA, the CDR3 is TGTGCCAGCGCGGGCCCGGGTCTTGGGAGGGGGCTAAGTGGGACTGAAGCTTTCTTT. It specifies CASAGPGLGRGLSGTEAFF.

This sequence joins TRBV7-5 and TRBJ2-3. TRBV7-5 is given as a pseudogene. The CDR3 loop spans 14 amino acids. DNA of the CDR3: TGTGTCAGACCCCACCGGGGGCGCGAAGATACGCAGTATTTT. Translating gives CVRPHRGREDTQYF.

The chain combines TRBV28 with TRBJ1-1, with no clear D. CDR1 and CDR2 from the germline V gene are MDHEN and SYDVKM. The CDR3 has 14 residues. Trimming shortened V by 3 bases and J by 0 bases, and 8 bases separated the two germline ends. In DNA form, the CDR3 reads TGTGCCAGCAGTTTGACCCGTATGAACACTGAAGCTTTCTTT. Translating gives CASSLTRMNTEAFF.

CDR3 protein: CASSERRENIQYF. The CDR3 DNA reads TGTGCCAGCAGTGAAAGGCGCGAAAACATTCAGTACTTC. The chain employs TRBV2 and TRBJ2-4; no clear D gene. This CDR3 is built from 13 residues. The V gene lost 2 bases and the J gene lost 5 bases, with 7 bases spanning the gap. Germline V gene sequence: CDR1 SNHLY, CDR2 FYNNEI. The full variable domain, in which reference TRBV2 and TRBJ2-4 provide the parts outside the CDR3, is EPEVTQTPSHQVTQMGQEVILRCVPISNHLYFYWYRQILGQKVEFLVSFYNNEISEKSEIFDDQFSVERPDGSNFTLKIRSTKLEDSAMYFCASSERRENIQYFGAGTRLSVL.

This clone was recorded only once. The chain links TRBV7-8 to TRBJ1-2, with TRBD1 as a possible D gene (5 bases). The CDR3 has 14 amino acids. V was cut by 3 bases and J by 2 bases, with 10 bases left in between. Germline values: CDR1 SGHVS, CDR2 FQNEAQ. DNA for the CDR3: TGTGCCAGCAGCTTTCAGGGTGCGAACTATGGCTACACCTTC. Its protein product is CASSFQGANYGYTF.

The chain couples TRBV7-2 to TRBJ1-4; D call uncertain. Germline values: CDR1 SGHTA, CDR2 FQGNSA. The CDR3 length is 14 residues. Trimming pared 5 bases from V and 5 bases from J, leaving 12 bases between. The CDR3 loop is CASSRGRENEKLFF. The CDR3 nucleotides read TGTGCCAGCAGCCGTGGGAGGGAAAATGAAAAACTGTTTTTT.